This record concerns one TCR beta chain sequence. Other DNA sequences in this sample translate to the same CDR3. J lost 5 bases, V lost 6 bases, and 3 bases had no gene match. Germline V lookup: CDR1 LGHNT, CDR2 FRNRAP. This CDR3 spans 12 amino acids. The record originates from a study of blood T cell repertoires in COVID-19. As for the study in general: PBMCs, B-cell-depleted T cells, or T cells were the source of the cDNA or gDNA that made up the material.

Authors' analysis steps: Amplifying reference gene primers gave estimates of nucleated cell counts. The assay was immunoSEQ multiplex PCR, and TCRdb's table has in-frame clones only and misses some. The V and J calls and clone size come from that table; D and trimming were worked out from the DNA. Of around 700,000 clones listed, about 90% were seen once; the top ten hold roughly 0.25%. This clonotype was sampled from a woman between 18 and 29 years old with acute or convalescent COVID-19. V and J are TRBV12-5 and TRBJ1-1, with 7 bases aligning to TRBD1. The source material was peripheral blood. This chain's CDR3 is CASGQGVTEAFF. The DNA for the CDR3 is TGTGCTAGTGGCCAGGGGGTGACTGAAGCTTTCTTT.